The 7 T cell receptor beta chains below were found in one sample sequenced in a study of shared clonotypes between healthy human individuals. The data were produced by immunoSEQ multiplex PCR, yet TCRdb's version contains in-frame clones alone and is incomplete. The sample carries 2 million to 2.5 million clones, about 92% recorded once. The source material was naive CD4+ T cells from PBMCs. Subset described: CD45RA+ positively selected. Source of these receptors: a man between 18 and 29 years old in good health. Some clones in this sample may be carry-over from other donors' samples.

The genes are TRBV5-1 and TRBJ2-3, with 10 bases lining up with TRBD2. The trim removed 0 bases at V and 6 bases at J, leaving 7 bases unmatched. The CDR3 covers 16 residues. CDR1 is SGHRS, CDR2 YFSETQ, per germline. The CDR3 bases are TGCGCCAGCAGCTTGGGGGCTAGCGGGAGCTACGATACGCAGTATTTT. This sequence encodes CASSLGASGSYDTQYF.

CDR3 sequence: CSVITGETQYF. The CDR3 DNA reads as TGCAGCGTGATTACCGGGGAGACCCAGTACTTC. The genes are TRBV29-1 and TRBJ2-5, with unresolved D. Germline V gene sequence: CDR1 SQVTM, CDR2 ANQGSEA. The CDR3 sequence is 11 residues long. V lost 6 bases and J 5 bases, leaving 10 bases between the germline ends.

In the case of this clone: The sample has other DNA sequences that encode this CDR3 too. The rearrangement joins TRBV5-1 to TRBJ2-7; TRBD1 matches at 7 bases. CDR3 length: 14 amino acids. After removal of 4 bases from V and 2 bases from J, the junction contained 6 bases not matched to a gene. Germline V gives CDR1 SGHRS, CDR2 YFSETQ. For the CDR3, the DNA is TGCGCCAGCAGCCTACAAGGGGGCCCCTACGAGCAGTACTTC. Translation: CASSLQGGPYEQYF.

The chain employs TRBV27 and TRBJ2-4; D is unresolved. Trimming cost V 4 bases and J 1 base, with 11 bases left between them. Per germline, CDR1 MNHEY and CDR2 SMNVEV (reference sequence). The CDR3 covers 15 residues. Written as DNA, the CDR3 is TGTGCCAGCAGTTCTCCCACAAGTGCCAAAAACATTCAGTACTTC. Its protein product is CASSSPTSAKNIQYF.

The rearrangement joins TRBV2 to TRBJ1-4; 7 positions match TRBD1. CDR3 length equals 16 residues. Germline loops: CDR1 SNHLY, CDR2 FYNNEI. V lost 7 bases to trimming and J lost 0 bases; unmatched junction nucleotides: 8. The CDR3 DNA reads as TGTGCCAGCATAGACAGGGCGATCTCAACTAATGAAAAACTGTTTTTT. Translation: CASIDRAISTNEKLFF.

The chain combines TRBV18 with TRBJ2-7; D is unclear. Between the trimmed V and J ends, which lost 3 bases and 0 bases, there was a span of 9 bases. The CDR3 covers 14 residues. Germline loops: CDR1 KGHSH, CDR2 LQKENI. The CDR3 DNA reads TGTGCCAGCTCACCGTCGCCGGGCTCCTACGAGCAGTACTTC. This sequence encodes CASSPSPGSYEQYF.

The J gene is TRBJ2-3, the V gene TRBV10-3; D might be TRBD1 (5 bases). Between the trimmed V and J ends, which lost 1 base and 6 bases, there was a span of 17 bases. Germline V gene sequence: CDR1 ENHRY, CDR2 SYGVKD. CDR3 length: 16 amino acids. The CDR3 nucleotides read TGTGCCATCAGTGAGTTCGGACATACCGGCCCGGATACGCAGTATTTT. It codes for CAISEFGHTGPDTQYF.